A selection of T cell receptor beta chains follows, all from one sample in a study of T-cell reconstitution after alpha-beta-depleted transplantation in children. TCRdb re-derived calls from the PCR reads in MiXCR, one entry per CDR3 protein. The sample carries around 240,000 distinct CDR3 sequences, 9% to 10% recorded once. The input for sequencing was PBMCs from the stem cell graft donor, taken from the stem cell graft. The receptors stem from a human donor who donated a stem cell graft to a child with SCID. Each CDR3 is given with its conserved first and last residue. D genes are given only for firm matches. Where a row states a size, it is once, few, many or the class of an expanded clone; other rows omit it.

CDR3 protein: CASKLAGGSDTQYF; CDR3 DNA: TGCGCCAGCAAACTAGCGGGGGGTTCGGATACGCAGTATTTT; clone size: many; J gene: TRBJ2-3; D gene: TRBD2; V gene: TRBV5-1
CDR3 protein: CASSLGTATGYGYTF; CDR3 DNA: TGCGCCAGCAGCCTTGGGACCGCGACGGGCTATGGCTACACCTTC; clone size: many; J gene: TRBJ1-2; D gene: .; V gene: TRBV4-3
CDR3 protein: CCARGRHESSYNSPLHF; CDR3 DNA: TGCTGTGCTAGGGGCCGGCACGAGAGCTCCTATAATTCACCCCTCCACTTT; clone size: .; J gene: TRBJ1-6; D gene: .; V gene: TRBV20-1
CDR3 protein: CASSLGFGTYTEAFF; CDR3 DNA: TGTGCCAGCAGCTTGGGGTTCGGAACGTACACTGAAGCTTTCTTT; clone size: many; J gene: TRBJ1-1; D gene: .; V gene: TRBV7-2
CDR3 protein: CASSPTSGGLDTQYF; CDR3 DNA: TGTGCCAGCTCACCCACTAGCGGGGGCCTAGATACGCAGTATTTT; clone size: many; J gene: TRBJ2-3; D gene: TRBD2; V gene: TRBV18
CDR3 protein: CRTDLGNTIYF; CDR3 DNA: TGCAGGACAGACCTAGGAAACACCATATATTTT; clone size: many; J gene: TRBJ1-3; D gene: .; V gene: TRBV20-1
CDR3 protein: CASSRAPLLNEQFF; CDR3 DNA: TGTGCCAGTAGTAGGGCTCCATTACTCAATGAGCAGTTCTTC; clone size: .; J gene: TRBJ2-1; D gene: .; V gene: TRBV19
CDR3 protein: CASSFPGSLPIQYF; CDR3 DNA: TGTGCCAGCAGCTTCCCGGGTTCACTGCCCATTCAGTACTTC; clone size: many; J gene: TRBJ2-4; D gene: .; V gene: TRBV7-8
CDR3 protein: CASSLIPWQKNTEAFF; CDR3 DNA: TGTGCCAGCAGTTTAATCCCCTGGCAGAAGAACACTGAAGCTTTCTTT; clone size: many; J gene: TRBJ1-1; D gene: .; V gene: TRBV27
CDR3 protein: CASSRAYNEQFF; CDR3 DNA: TGTGCCAGCAGTCGAGCTTACAATGAGCAGTTCTTC; clone size: many; J gene: TRBJ2-1; D gene: .; V gene: TRBV7-2
CDR3 protein: CATGVRQDTEAFF; CDR3 DNA: TGTGCCACCGGTGTCCGGCAGGACACTGAAGCTTTCTTT; clone size: many; J gene: TRBJ1-1; D gene: .; V gene: TRBV10-3
CDR3 protein: CASSDRQFNEKLFF; CDR3 DNA: TGTGCCAGCAGTGATCGGCAGTTTAATGAAAAACTGTTTTTT; clone size: many; J gene: TRBJ1-4; D gene: .; V gene: TRBV6-1
CDR3 protein: CASSPTYEETQYF; CDR3 DNA: TGTGCCAGCAGCCCCACGTACGAAGAGACCCAGTACTTC; clone size: many; J gene: TRBJ2-5; D gene: .; V gene: TRBV4-2
CDR3 protein: CASSPVRGSTSTDTQYF; CDR3 DNA: TGTGCCAGCAGCCCCGTCCGAGGCTCGACTAGCACAGATACGCAGTATTTT; clone size: many; J gene: TRBJ2-3; D gene: .; V gene: TRBV11-2
CDR3 protein: CASSPVGRSSYTF; CDR3 DNA: TGCGCCAGCAGCCCCGTTGGGCGGTCAAGCTACACCTTC; clone size: many; J gene: TRBJ1-2; D gene: .; V gene: TRBV4-1
CDR3 protein: CASSKTGASTGELFF; CDR3 DNA: TGTGCCAGCTCCAAAACAGGGGCGAGCACCGGGGAGCTGTTTTTT; clone size: .; J gene: TRBJ2-2; D gene: TRBD1; V gene: TRBV7-6
CDR3 protein: CASSRLGLVIEGDEQFF; CDR3 DNA: TGCGCCAGCAGCCGCCTGGGATTGGTCATTGAAGGCGATGAGCAGTTCTTC; clone size: many; J gene: TRBJ2-1; D gene: .; V gene: TRBV5-1
CDR3 protein: CSARDSAPLHF; CDR3 DNA: TGCAGTGCTAGAGATTCAGCCCCTCTCCACTTT; clone size: many; J gene: TRBJ1-6; D gene: .; V gene: TRBV20-1
CDR3 protein: CSVGGGWTDTQYF; CDR3 DNA: TGCAGCGTTGGCGGGGGGTGGACAGATACGCAGTATTTT; clone size: many; J gene: TRBJ2-3; D gene: TRBD2; V gene: TRBV29-1
CDR3 protein: CASSLNVYEQYF; CDR3 DNA: TGTGCCAGCAGCTTAAATGTATACGAGCAGTACTTC; clone size: many; J gene: TRBJ2-7; D gene: .; V gene: TRBV7-2
CDR3 protein: CASSLAGTAGETQYF; CDR3 DNA: TGCGCCAGCAGCTTGGCCGGTACAGCGGGAGAGACCCAGTACTTC; clone size: .; J gene: TRBJ2-5; D gene: .; V gene: TRBV5-1
CDR3 protein: CSAGQPNYGYTF; CDR3 DNA: TGCAGTGCTGGACAGCCTAACTATGGCTACACCTTC; clone size: many; J gene: TRBJ1-2; D gene: .; V gene: TRBV20-1
CDR3 protein: CASNRVGQGSGGYTF; CDR3 DNA: TGTGCCAGCAATAGAGTGGGGCAGGGATCGGGCGGCTACACCTTC; clone size: many; J gene: TRBJ1-2; D gene: .; V gene: TRBV27
CDR3 protein: CASSLIARGTDTQYF; CDR3 DNA: TGTGCCAGCAGCTTAATCGCCAGGGGCACAGATACGCAGTATTTT; clone size: many; J gene: TRBJ2-3; D gene: .; V gene: TRBV11-2
CDR3 protein: CASSSPAGTGYNEQFF; CDR3 DNA: TGTGCCAGCAGCTCCCCTGCCGGGACAGGGTACAATGAGCAGTTCTTC; clone size: many; J gene: TRBJ2-1; D gene: TRBD1; V gene: TRBV11-2
CDR3 protein: CASSHTGGSNTEAFF; CDR3 DNA: TGCGCCAGCAGCCACACAGGTGGCTCGAACACTGAAGCTTTCTTT; clone size: many; J gene: TRBJ1-1; D gene: .; V gene: TRBV4-1
CDR3 protein: CATGQGWTEAFF; CDR3 DNA: TGTGCCACCGGACAGGGCTGGACTGAAGCTTTCTTT; clone size: few; J gene: TRBJ1-1; D gene: TRBD1; V gene: TRBV18
CDR3 protein: CASSLGTGIAPPYF; CDR3 DNA: TGTGCCAGCAGCTTGGGGACAGGGATCGCTCCCCCGTACTTC; clone size: many; J gene: TRBJ2-5; D gene: TRBD1; V gene: TRBV7-9
CDR3 protein: CTKVPGQGHREKLFF; CDR3 DNA: TGCACCAAAGTCCCGGGACAGGGTCATAGGGAAAAACTGTTTTTT; clone size: many; J gene: TRBJ1-4; D gene: TRBD1; V gene: TRBV29-1
CDR3 protein: CASSLGGLASWQETQYF; CDR3 DNA: TGTGCCAGCAGTTTGGGGGGACTAGCGAGCTGGCAAGAGACCCAGTACTTC; clone size: many; J gene: TRBJ2-5; D gene: TRBD2; V gene: TRBV12-3/TRBV12-4